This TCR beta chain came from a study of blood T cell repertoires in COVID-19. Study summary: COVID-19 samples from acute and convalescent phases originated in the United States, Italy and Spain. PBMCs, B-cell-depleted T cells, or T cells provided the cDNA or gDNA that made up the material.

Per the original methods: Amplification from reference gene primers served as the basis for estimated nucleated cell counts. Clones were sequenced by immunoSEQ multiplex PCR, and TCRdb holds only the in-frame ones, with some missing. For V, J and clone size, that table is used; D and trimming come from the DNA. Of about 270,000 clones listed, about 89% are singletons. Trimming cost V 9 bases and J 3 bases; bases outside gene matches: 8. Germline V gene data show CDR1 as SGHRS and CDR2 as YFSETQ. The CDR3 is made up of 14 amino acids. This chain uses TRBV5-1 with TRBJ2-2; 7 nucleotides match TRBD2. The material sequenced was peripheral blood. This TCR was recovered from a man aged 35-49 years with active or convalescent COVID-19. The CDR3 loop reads CATAYGRDTGELFF. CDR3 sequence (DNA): TGCGCCACCGCGTATGGGAGGGACACCGGGGAGCTGTTTTTT.